This T cell receptor beta chain originates from a study of shared clonotypes between healthy human individuals. The CDR3 sequence is 14 residues long. The V end was cut by 6 bases, the J end by 0 bases, with 9 bases between. Germline V gives CDR1 LNHDA, CDR2 SQIVND (reference sequence). The table came from immunoSEQ multiplex PCR; TCRdb's copy has only in-frame clones and leaves some out. The sample lists 2,500,000 or so clones, more than 90% occurring once. The J gene is TRBJ2-1, the V gene TRBV19, with D uncertain. The source is a young man in good health. Sequencing was done on a sample of naive CD4+ T cells sorted from blood. Subset reported: CD45RA+ positively selected. The CDR3 nucleotides read TGTGCCAGTAGAGGGTACAACTCCTACAATGAGCAGTTCTTC. Translated: CASRGYNSYNEQFF.